Listed here are 17 T cell receptor beta chains from one sample, sequenced in a study of blood T cell repertoires in COVID-19. Sequencing was performed with immunoSEQ multiplex PCR; in TCRdb, only in-frame clones are kept and a portion is missing. The table records tens of thousands of clones, about 85% of them present only once. Sequenced sample: peripheral blood. The receptors come from a man in his 60s with acute or convalescent COVID-19.

This clone came up once. The chain links TRBV7-2 to TRBJ2-7; 8 nucleotides match TRBD1. The V gene end was trimmed by 4 bases and the J gene end by 3 bases; junction bases not matched to a gene: 8. CDR3 length equals 15 residues. The germline gives CDR1 SGHTA, CDR2 FQGNSA. The CDR3 DNA follows: TGTGCCAGCAGCTCCTATGGACAGGGCTTCTACGAGCAGTACTTC. Protein sequence: CASSSYGQGFYEQYF.

The chain has TRBV5-1 and TRBJ2-5, with a possible D match to TRBD2 (6 bases). Germline V gene sequence: CDR1 SGHRS, CDR2 YFSETQ. Between the trimmed V and J ends, which lost 2 bases and 5 bases, there was a span of 10 bases. The CDR3 runs 13 residues. CDR3 DNA sequence: TGCGCCAGCAGCTTTACAGGAGGGGAGACCCAGTACTTC. Translation gives CASSFTGGETQYF.

The V gene is TRBV5-4, the J gene TRBJ2-7; D ambiguous. The germline V and J ends were trimmed by 6 bases and 3 bases, with 10 bases remaining between them. Per the germline V gene, CDR1 is SGHNT and CDR2 is YYREEE (reference sequence). This CDR3 contains 12 residues. The CDR3 nucleotides read TGTGCCAGCACCGACTTCAACTACGAGCAGTACTTC. Translated, it gives CASTDFNYEQYF.

The DNA for the CDR3 is TGTGCCAGCAGCTTACCGGCAGAGGGCGATACGCAGTATTTT. Translation gives CASSLPAEGDTQYF. The genes are TRBV7-3 and TRBJ2-3; D is possibly TRBD2 (5 bases). The length of the CDR3 is 14 residues. Germline CDR1 reads SGHTA; CDR2 reads FQGTGA. The V gene lost 2 bases and the J gene lost 6 bases, with 12 bases spanning the gap.

This chain connects TRBV9 to TRBJ2-7; 7 nucleotides match TRBD2. The CDR3 length is 14 residues. The V gene's germline CDR1 is SGDLS and CDR2 YYNGEE. V lost 3 bases and J lost 2; bases outside the gene matches: 5. The CDR3 nucleotides are TGTGCCAGCAGCGCAGCGGGACGGGCCTACGAGCAGTACTTC. It codes for CASSAAGRAYEQYF. Drawing the rest from reference TRBV9 and TRBJ2-7, the complete variable domain is DSGVTQTPKHLITATGQRVTLRCSPRSGDLSVYWYQQSLDQGLQFLIQYYNGEERAKGNILERFSAQQFPDLHSELNLSSLELGDSALYFCASSAAGRAYEQYFGPGTRLTVT.

A single count supports this clone. This rearrangement joins TRBV3-1 (or the pseudogene TRBV3-2) to TRBJ1-1, with D tentatively TRBD1 (5 bases). V dropped 2 bases and J dropped 1 base, with 8 bases sitting between them. Per germline, CDR1 LGHDT and CDR2 YNNKEL (reference sequence). The CDR3 is made up of 14 amino acids. The CDR3 region has the DNA TGTGCCAGCAGCCAACACAGGTGGAACACTGAAGCTTTCTTT. Protein sequence: CASSQHRWNTEAFF.

The chain joins TRBV10-1 to TRBJ1-1; weak D call: TRBD1 (6 bases). CDR1 and CDR2 (germline): WNHNN, SYGVQD (reference sequence). This CDR3 has 13 amino acids. Trimming took off 2 bases at V and 10 bases at J, with 14 bases between the two ends. The CDR3 DNA sequence: TGCGCCAGCAGTGAGACAGGGAGAGGGCGAGCTTTCTTT. Translating gives CASSETGRGRAFF.

This clone was seen once. CDR3 residues: CASSIGDRHYGYTF. The DNA of the CDR3 is TGTGCCAGTAGTATAGGCGACAGACACTATGGCTACACCTTC. The chain couples TRBV19 to TRBJ1-2; possibly TRBD1 for D (5 bases). Trimming pared 1 base from V and 3 bases from J, leaving 9 bases between. This CDR3 spans 14 amino acids. From germline, CDR1 is LNHDA and CDR2 SQIVND (reference sequence).

The gene calls are TRBV3-1 (or the pseudogene TRBV3-2) and TRBJ1-3, with TRBD1 as a possible D gene (6 bases). There are 17 residues in the CDR3. V was pared by 2 bases and J by 0 bases, with 14 bases between. Germline V gene lookup returns CDR1 LGHDT and CDR2 YNNKEL (reference sequence). CDR3 sequence: CASSQLPGHLSGNTIYF. The CDR3 coding sequence is TGTGCCAGCAGCCAACTACCGGGACACCTCTCTGGAAACACCATATATTTT.

This chain joins TRBV5-1 and TRBJ1-1, with D possibly being TRBD1 (6 bases). CDR1 and CDR2 (germline): SGHRS, YFSETQ. Trimming took off 4 bases at V and 11 bases at J, with 21 bases between the two ends. The CDR3 runs 14 residues. The CDR3: CASSGGDKENRAFF. The CDR3 region has the DNA TGCGCCAGCAGCGGGGGGGACAAGGAAAACCGGGCTTTCTTT.

CDR3 coding DNA: TGCAGCGTCTATATGGGGGGGCGAGCTTTCTTT. It is translated as CSVYMGGRAFF. The chain has TRBV29-1 and TRBJ1-1; tentative D call: TRBD1 (6 bases). V shed 6 bases and J shed 10 bases, with 15 bases lying between them. There are 11 residues in the CDR3. Germline lookup yields CDR1 SQVTM and CDR2 ANQGSEA.

The chain is built from TRBV2 and TRBJ2-7; D is uncertain. Trimming cost V 5 bases and J 0 bases, with 5 bases left between them. Looked up from germline, CDR1 is SNHLY and CDR2 is FYNNEI. This CDR3 is built from 12 residues. CDR3 residues: CASSRLSYEQYF. DNA of the CDR3: TGTGCCAGCAGTCGTCTCTCCTACGAGCAGTACTTC.

The chain combines TRBV11-3 with TRBJ1-6; D is unresolved. V was clipped by 1 base and J by 8 bases, with 6 bases between them. CDR1 is SGHNT and CDR2 is YENEEA in the germline V gene. The CDR3 is made up of 13 amino acids. CDR3 region: CASSLAADSPLHF. CDR3 bases: TGTGCCAGCAGCTTAGCTGCGGATTCACCCCTCCACTTT.

The chain couples TRBV7-2 to TRBJ2-2; possibly TRBD1 for D (6 bases). Germline V lookup: CDR1 SGHTA, CDR2 FQGNSA. Trimming removed 5 bases from V and 1 base from J, with 11 bases in between. The CDR3 loop spans 15 amino acids. The CDR3 DNA is TGTGCCAGCAGCCCCCGCAGGGGGAACACCGGGGAGCTGTTTTTT. Amino acids: CASSPRRGNTGELFF.

The chain recombines TRBV7-2 with TRBJ2-5; a weak D match, TRBD1 (5 bases). V was shortened by 2 bases and J by 5 bases, with 9 bases between the two germline ends. The CDR3 contains 13 residues. Germline CDR1 is SGHTA and CDR2 is FQGNSA. In DNA, the CDR3 is TGTGCCAGCAGCTTAATGGGGCGTGAGACCCAGTACTTC. Residues: CASSLMGRETQYF.

The chain joins TRBV5-1 to TRBJ2-7, with 16 bases matching TRBD2. Germline values: CDR1 SGHRS, CDR2 YFSETQ. The CDR3 is 18 residues long. Trimming removed 3 bases from V and 3 bases from J; junction bases left unmatched: 9. Written as DNA, the CDR3 is TGCGCCAGCAGCTCGGGACTAGCGGGAGGGCAATTGCTCTACGAGCAGTACTTC. Its translation: CASSSGLAGGQLLYEQYF.

This clone occurred once. This chain joins TRBV7-9 and TRBJ1-1, with TRBD1 identical over 7 bases. CDR1 is SEHNR, CDR2 FQNEAQ, per germline (reference sequence). The V and J ends lost 5 bases and 4 bases, in that order; junction bases with no gene match: 16. The CDR3 covers 17 residues. The CDR3 DNA follows: TGTGCCAGCAGCCAGGGACAGCAGAGTAGTTGGAGCACTGAAGCTTTCTTT. Encoded protein: CASSQGQQSSWSTEAFF.